Listed here are 16 T cell receptor beta chains from one sample, sequenced in a study of beta chain features in type 1 diabetes. Sequencing targeted expressed TCRB transcripts, as all isolated RNA had been reverse transcribed. Repertoires were generated with immunoSEQ multiplex PCR, while TCRdb's copy carries only in-frame clones and drops some. The sample carries approximately 170,000 clones, approximately 9.9% recorded once. Sequenced sample: central memory CD4+ T cells from blood. Receptors were obtained from a woman younger than 35 in good health.

The chain combines TRBV7-8 with TRBJ2-1, with TRBD1 identical over 9 bases. Trimming cost V 3 bases and J 4 bases; bases outside gene matches: 4. Germline V gives CDR1 SGHVS, CDR2 FQNEAQ. CDR3 length: 15 amino acids. The CDR3 DNA is TGTGCCAGCAGCTTGGGACAGGGCCATTACAATGAGCAGTTCTTC. It encodes CASSLGQGHYNEQFF.

The chain uses TRBV19 and TRBJ1-1, with D unclear. V was pared by 3 bases and J by 5 bases, with 16 bases between. CDR1 and CDR2 (germline): LNHDA, SQIVND (reference sequence). CDR3 length: 15 residues. The CDR3, as DNA: TGTGCCAGTAGTATCGAGTCTTCAGACTGGACTGAAGCTTTCTTT. It specifies CASSIESSDWTEAFF.

In its sample, this clone was seen a few times. This chain uses TRBV9 with TRBJ2-1; the match to TRBD1 covers 8 bases. V gave up 2 bases and J gave up 9 bases; unmatched junction bases: 10. CDR3 length: 15 residues. Germline assignment: CDR1 SGDLS and CDR2 YYNGEE. For the CDR3, the DNA is TGTGCCAGCAGCGTGGGGGACAGGACCCTCGGTGAGCAGTTCTTC. This gives the protein CASSVGDRTLGEQFF.

Only a few counts were recorded for this clone. The rearrangement joins TRBV5-1 to TRBJ2-7; D not certain. Between the trimmed V and J ends, which lost 0 bases and 3 bases, there was a span of 13 bases. The germline gives CDR1 SGHRS, CDR2 YFSETQ. CDR3 length equals 15 residues. The DNA of the CDR3 is TGCGCCAGCAGCTTGGCCACAGTATCATACTACGAGCAGTACTTC. Amino acids: CASSLATVSYYEQYF. Full variable domain (outside the CDR3, taken from reference TRBV5-1 and TRBJ2-7): KAGVTQTPRYLIKTRGQQVTLSCSPISGHRSVSWYQQTPGQGLQFLFEYFSETQRNKGNFPGRFSGRQFSNSRSEMNVSTLELGDSALYLCASSLATVSYYEQYFGPGTRLTVT.

The rearrangement uses TRBV7-8 and TRBJ1-2; TRBD1 is a possible D gene (5 bases). The germline V gene has CDR1 SGHVS and CDR2 FQNEAQ. This CDR3 has 14 amino acids. Trimming shortened V by 3 bases and J by 6 bases, and 14 bases separated the two germline ends. The CDR3 coding sequence is TGTGCCAGCAGCTTGGGACTTCAAAGCCATGGCTACACCTTC. This translates into CASSLGLQSHGYTF.

The chain employs TRBV19 and TRBJ2-7; 7 bases map to TRBD1. The CDR3 has 14 residues. V dropped 5 bases and J dropped 5; count of bases not matched to a gene: 9. Germline values: CDR1 LNHDA, CDR2 SQIVND (reference sequence). CDR3 bases: TGTGCCAGTAGTCTCGGGGACAGTTTCAACGAGCAGTACTTC. It encodes CASSLGDSFNEQYF.

The genes are TRBV4-1 and TRBJ2-5, with 10 bases identical to TRBD2. The germline V gene has CDR1 MGHRA and CDR2 YSYEKL. The CDR3 spans 15 residues. With V trimmed by 0 bases and J by 7 bases, 5 bases remained unmatched. The CDR3 DNA sequence: TGCGCCAGCAGCCAAGATCGGCTAGCGGGAGCGACCCAGTACTTC. This encodes CASSQDRLAGATQYF.

This clone was counted many times. This chain links TRBV4-3 with TRBJ2-4; D is perhaps TRBD2 (5 bases). In germline, CDR1 is LGHNA, CDR2 YSLEER. The germline V and J ends were trimmed by 4 bases and 7 bases, with 14 bases remaining between them. There are 14 residues in the CDR3. The CDR3 region has the DNA TGCGCCAGCAGCCGTGCCGTTGGGGAGAACATTCAGTACTTC. Protein: CASSRAVGENIQYF.

This clone was observed a few times. The CDR3 coding sequence is TGTGCCAGCAGCTCCGACTACCTAAGCACAGATACGCAGTATTTT. It is translated as CASSSDYLSTDTQYF. The V gene is TRBV7-2, the J gene TRBJ2-3, with D possibly matching TRBD2 (5 bases). The CDR3 is 15 residues long. The V end was cut by 4 bases, the J end by 0 bases, with 11 bases between. Germline V gives CDR1 SGHTA, CDR2 FQGNSA. The entire variable domain, with the rest obtained from reference TRBV7-2 and TRBJ2-3, is as follows: GAGVSQSPSNKVTEKGKDVELRCDPISGHTALYWYRQSLGQGLEFLIYFQGNSAPDKSGLPSDRFSAERTGGSVSTLTIQRTQQEDSAVYLCASSSDYLSTDTQYFGPGTRLTVL.

This chain joins TRBV5-1 and TRBJ2-1, with D tentatively TRBD1 (5 bases). The CDR3 contains 12 residues. V lost 0 bases, J lost 8 bases, and 6 bases lay in between. The germline gives CDR1 SGHRS, CDR2 YFSETQ. CDR3 coding DNA: TGCGCCAGCAGCTTGGGCAGGGATGAGCAGTTCTTC. Protein sequence: CASSLGRDEQFF.

The chain is built from TRBV9 and TRBJ2-6, with 9 bases aligning to TRBD2. After removal of 0 bases from V and 2 bases from J, the junction contained 6 bases not matched to a gene. Germline V gene lookup returns CDR1 SGDLS and CDR2 YYNGEE. The CDR3 has 18 residues. The CDR3 DNA reads as TGTGCCAGCAGCGTAGGGGCGGGGGGGCCCACTGGGGCCAACGTCCTGACTTTC. Its protein product is CASSVGAGGPTGANVLTF.

The chain carries TRBV10-2 and TRBJ1-1, with TRBD1 as a possible D gene (5 bases). V was pared by 2 bases and J by 4 bases, with 8 bases between. Germline V gene sequence: CDR1 WSHSY, CDR2 SAAADI. This CDR3 is built from 13 residues. CDR3 bases: TGCGCCAGCAGTGAGACCCAGGGCACTGAAGCTTTCTTT. Protein sequence: CASSETQGTEAFF.

V is TRBV2 and J is TRBJ2-1; the match to TRBD1 covers 7 bases. The trim removed 5 bases at V and 5 bases at J, leaving 9 bases unmatched. CDR3 length equals 15 residues. Germline loops: CDR1 SNHLY, CDR2 FYNNEI. The CDR3 reads CASSPQGLFNNEQFF. The CDR3 DNA is TGTGCCAGCAGTCCACAGGGGCTGTTTAACAATGAGCAGTTCTTC.

This clone was counted between two and nine times. V is TRBV11-2 and J is TRBJ2-7, with 11 nucleotides matching TRBD2. The ends lost 5 bases at V and 6 bases at J; junction bases unmatched: 9. The length of the CDR3 is 15 residues. Germline CDR1 is SGHAT and CDR2 is FQNNGV. CDR3 sequence: CASSAGTSGVGEQYF. CDR3 nucleotide sequence: TGTGCCAGCAGCGCGGGGACTAGCGGAGTGGGCGAGCAGTACTTC.

This rearrangement joins TRBV7-2 to TRBJ2-1, with TRBD1 as a possible D gene (5 bases). The CDR3 has 14 residues. Germline CDR1 reads SGHTA; CDR2 reads FQGNSA. The V and J ends lost 4 bases and 6 bases respectively, with 13 bases between them. CDR3 sequence: CASSYTGFSNEQFF. In nucleotides, the CDR3 is TGTGCCAGCAGCTATACAGGATTCTCCAATGAGCAGTTCTTC.

The chain has TRBV30 and TRBJ1-4; 10 positions agree with TRBD1. V was pared by 4 bases and J by 6 bases, with 5 bases of the junction left unmatched. The germline CDR1 and CDR2 sequences are GTSNPN and SVGIG (reference sequence). The CDR3 is made up of 14 amino acids. Written as DNA, the CDR3 is TGTGCCTGGAACCCCGGGACAGGGGATGAAAAACTGTTTTTT. Translation gives CAWNPGTGDEKLFF.